These T cell receptor beta chains were read from a single sample in a study of T cell responses to AZD1222 COVID-19 vaccine. The table came from immunoSEQ multiplex PCR; TCRdb's copy has only in-frame clones and leaves some out. Here the sample spans 250,000 to 300,000 clones, about 94% being singletons. The source material was peripheral blood, sampled 28 days after the second AZD1222 dose. These receptors all stem from an adult who received the AZD1222 COVID-19 vaccine. Each CDR3 is given with its conserved first and last residue. Expanded clones get a size class; other rows say once, few or many, or leave the size out.

len: 15
abundance: NA
v_gene: TRBV6-4
CDR3aa: CATREQGGSYNEQFF

len: 15
abundance: NA
v_gene: TRBV7-9
CDR3aa: CASSLWTSGRHEQFF

len: 11
abundance: NA
v_gene: TRBV5-4
CDR3aa: CASSSGGKLFF

len: 15
abundance: once
v_gene: TRBV30
CDR3aa: CAWGRLAGEVDTQYF

len: 15
abundance: NA
v_gene: TRBV7-6
CDR3aa: CASSLAGGTNEKLFF

len: 13
abundance: NA
v_gene: TRBV3-1/TRBV3-2
CDR3aa: CASSHGTGTEAFF

len: 13
abundance: NA
v_gene: TRBV13
CDR3aa: CASRGQGVNEQYF

len: 13
abundance: NA
v_gene: TRBV10-2
CDR3aa: CASSEMTNQPQHF

len: 16
abundance: NA
v_gene: TRBV7-2
CDR3aa: CASSPGLAGASDTQYF

len: 14
abundance: NA
v_gene: TRBV6-5
CDR3aa: CASSQTGIGNTIYF

len: 15
abundance: once
v_gene: TRBV6-5
CDR3aa: CASSYLAGDLSEQYF

len: 17
abundance: NA
v_gene: TRBV7-9
CDR3aa: CASSLARFGDRRTEAFF

len: 15
abundance: NA
v_gene: TRBV7-2
CDR3aa: CASRVGGVAGNEQFF

len: 10
abundance: NA
v_gene: TRBV2
CDR3aa: CASRLETQYF

len: 15
abundance: NA
v_gene: TRBV7-9
CDR3aa: CASSLTQGKDTEAFF

len: 15
abundance: NA
v_gene: TRBV15
CDR3aa: CATSREVGRSYEQYF

len: 15
abundance: NA
v_gene: TRBV28
CDR3aa: CASTLGGAGSNEQFF

len: 14
abundance: NA
v_gene: TRBV6-5
CDR3aa: CASSYSRHLYGQYF

len: 16
abundance: NA
v_gene: TRBV19
CDR3aa: CASSLQRGIKNEKLFF

len: 15
abundance: NA
v_gene: TRBV19
CDR3aa: CASTPSISPGNTIYF

len: 15
abundance: NA
v_gene: TRBV5-4
CDR3aa: CASSLRAALNTEAFF

len: 18
abundance: NA
v_gene: TRBV27
CDR3aa: CASSSRPGMRTGSYGYTF

len: 14
abundance: NA
v_gene: TRBV10-3
CDR3aa: CAISGTVLSYEQYF

len: 14
abundance: few
v_gene: TRBV5-1
CDR3aa: CASSSGTGIPEAFF

len: 16
abundance: NA
v_gene: TRBV13
CDR3aa: CASSPGAGEVPGELFF

len: 13
abundance: NA
v_gene: TRBV5-1
CDR3aa: CASSLEGIDGYTF

len: 12
abundance: NA
v_gene: TRBV2
CDR3aa: CASRFETDEAFF

len: 17
abundance: NA
v_gene: TRBV9
CDR3aa: CASSVVGTGGAGNTIYF

len: 16
abundance: NA
v_gene: TRBV19
CDR3aa: CASSIGSWTGRETQYF

len: 16
abundance: NA
v_gene: TRBV27
CDR3aa: CASSSRDRVRNSPLHF

len: 14
abundance: once
v_gene: TRBV7-2
CDR3aa: CASSSYSDTGELFF

len: 14
abundance: NA
v_gene: TRBV5-4
CDR3aa: CASSLGDRSGTQYF

len: 13
abundance: NA
v_gene: TRBV12-3/TRBV12-4
CDR3aa: CASSQTREAGYTF

len: 15
abundance: NA
v_gene: TRBV28
CDR3aa: CASSASLAGGGELFF

len: 14
abundance: NA
v_gene: TRBV19
CDR3aa: CASSLSGGTYEQYF

len: 15
abundance: NA
v_gene: TRBV28
CDR3aa: CASSFRGTASYEQYF

len: 12
abundance: NA
v_gene: TRBV29-1
CDR3aa: CSVEDRGLQLFF

len: 15
abundance: once
v_gene: TRBV5-1
CDR3aa: CASSLDGRGAYEQYF

len: 15
abundance: NA
v_gene: TRBV7-2
CDR3aa: CASSSTPGGPGTQYF

len: 13
abundance: NA
v_gene: TRBV18
CDR3aa: CASSPGPESRAFF

len: 16
abundance: NA
v_gene: TRBV3-1/TRBV3-2
CDR3aa: CASSQGRGFSYNEQFF

len: 15
abundance: NA
v_gene: TRBV4-1
CDR3aa: CASSQASGKNSPLHF

len: 10
abundance: NA
v_gene: TRBV6-7
CDR3aa: CASKANEQFF

len: 17
abundance: NA
v_gene: TRBV4-1
CDR3aa: CASSQVTDRGPENGYTF

len: 15
abundance: NA
v_gene: TRBV5-1
CDR3aa: CASSLAVRDPTGYTF

len: 14
abundance: NA
v_gene: TRBV5-1
CDR3aa: CASSLVPSQETQYF

len: 17
abundance: NA
v_gene: TRBV28
CDR3aa: CASSFLLAGSSGNTIYF

len: 15
abundance: NA
v_gene: TRBV24-1
CDR3aa: CATGDAAGGTGELFF

len: 14
abundance: NA
v_gene: TRBV3-1/TRBV3-2
CDR3aa: CASSHRGSSDTQYF

len: 16
abundance: NA
v_gene: TRBV23-1
CDR3aa: CASSRTRGQAQETQYF

len: 16
abundance: NA
v_gene: TRBV5-1
CDR3aa: CASSLNWGRGSYEQYF

len: 15
abundance: NA
v_gene: TRBV12-5
CDR3aa: CASGPGRGSYNEQFF